A selection of T cell receptor beta chains follows, all from one sample in a study of blood T cell repertoires in COVID-19. Repertoires were generated with immunoSEQ multiplex PCR, while TCRdb's copy carries only in-frame clones and drops some. The sample comprises a few hundred thousand clones, around 85% of which are singletons, and about 5.9% rests with the top ten. The sequenced sample was peripheral blood. All receptors derive from a man aged 55 to 70 with acute or convalescent COVID-19. CDR3s include the opening cysteine and the closing phenylalanine or tryptophan. D genes are given only for firm matches. Size values are once, few and many counts, or a class for expanded clones, and some rows have none.

J gene: TRBJ2-7; V gene: TRBV5-6; D gene: -; clone size: -; CDR3 protein: CASSLASVYEQYF; CDR3 DNA: TGTGCCAGCAGCTTGGCTAGCGTATACGAGCAGTACTTC
J gene: TRBJ1-2; V gene: TRBV29-1; D gene: TRBD1; clone size: -; CDR3 protein: CSVDYRGSYGYTF; CDR3 DNA: TGCAGCGTCGACTACAGGGGTTCCTATGGCTACACCTTC
J gene: TRBJ2-7; V gene: TRBV3-1/TRBV3-2; D gene: TRBD1; clone size: -; CDR3 protein: CASSSQWGQGYEQYF; CDR3 DNA: TGTGCCAGCAGCTCCCAGTGGGGACAGGGCTACGAGCAGTACTTC
J gene: TRBJ2-3; V gene: TRBV7-9; D gene: -; clone size: -; CDR3 protein: CASSPTGTSASTDTQYF; CDR3 DNA: TGTGCCAGCAGCCCGACCGGGACTTCCGCGAGCACAGATACGCAGTATTTT
J gene: TRBJ1-2; V gene: TRBV28; D gene: TRBD1; clone size: -; CDR3 protein: CASRTGAPNYGYTF; CDR3 DNA: TGTGCCAGCAGGACAGGGGCTCCTAACTATGGCTACACCTTC
J gene: TRBJ2-5; V gene: TRBV13; D gene: -; clone size: -; CDR3 protein: CASNPSASGQETQYF; CDR3 DNA: TGTGCCAGCAACCCCTCGGCCAGCGGCCAAGAGACCCAGTACTTC
J gene: TRBJ1-3; V gene: TRBV7-9; D gene: -; clone size: -; CDR3 protein: CASSRAWSSGNTIYF; CDR3 DNA: TGTGCCAGCAGCCGAGCGTGGAGCTCTGGAAACACCATATATTTT
J gene: TRBJ2-5; V gene: TRBV7-2; D gene: TRBD2; clone size: -; CDR3 protein: CASSFWLAGGVETQYF; CDR3 DNA: TGTGCCAGCAGCTTCTGGCTAGCGGGAGGTGTAGAGACCCAGTACTTC
J gene: TRBJ2-1; V gene: TRBV2; D gene: -; clone size: many; CDR3 protein: CASETGLEGEQFF; CDR3 DNA: TGTGCCAGCGAGACAGGACTAGAGGGTGAGCAGTTCTTC
J gene: TRBJ2-5; V gene: TRBV5-1; D gene: TRBD1; clone size: -; CDR3 protein: CASSQTGGQETQYF; CDR3 DNA: TGCGCCAGCAGCCAGACAGGGGGACAAGAGACCCAGTACTTC
J gene: TRBJ1-2; V gene: TRBV18; D gene: -; clone size: once; CDR3 protein: CASSITRTFYGYTF; CDR3 DNA: TGTGCCAGTTCCATAACCCGGACTTTCTATGGCTACACCTTC
J gene: TRBJ1-3; V gene: TRBV28; D gene: TRBD1; clone size: -; CDR3 protein: CASHPGGPGNTIYF; CDR3 DNA: TGTGCCAGCCACCCAGGGGGTCCGGGAAACACCATATATTTT
J gene: TRBJ2-3; V gene: TRBV12-3/TRBV12-4; D gene: TRBD1; clone size: -; CDR3 protein: CASRDRAADTQYF; CDR3 DNA: TGTGCCAGCAGAGACAGGGCGGCAGATACGCAGTATTTT
J gene: TRBJ2-5; V gene: TRBV5-1; D gene: TRBD1; clone size: -; CDR3 protein: CASSVMTGGGETQYF; CDR3 DNA: TGCGCCAGCAGCGTCATGACAGGGGGCGGAGAGACCCAGTACTTC